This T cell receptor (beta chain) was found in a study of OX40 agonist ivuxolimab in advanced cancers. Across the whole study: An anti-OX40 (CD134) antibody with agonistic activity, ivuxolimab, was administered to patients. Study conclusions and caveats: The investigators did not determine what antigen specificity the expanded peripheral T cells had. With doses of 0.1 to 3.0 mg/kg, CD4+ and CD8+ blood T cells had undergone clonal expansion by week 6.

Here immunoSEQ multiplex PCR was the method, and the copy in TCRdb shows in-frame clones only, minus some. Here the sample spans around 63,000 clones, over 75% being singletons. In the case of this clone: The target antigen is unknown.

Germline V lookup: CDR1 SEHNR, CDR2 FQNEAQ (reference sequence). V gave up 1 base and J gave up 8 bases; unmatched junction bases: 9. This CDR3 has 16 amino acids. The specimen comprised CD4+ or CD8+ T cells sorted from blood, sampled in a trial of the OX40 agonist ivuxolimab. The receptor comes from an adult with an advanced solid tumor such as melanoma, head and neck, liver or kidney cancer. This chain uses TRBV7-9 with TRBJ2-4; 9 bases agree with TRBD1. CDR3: CASSLVTGGPRDIQYF. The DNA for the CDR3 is TGTGCCAGCAGCTTAGTTACAGGGGGCCCTAGGGACATTCAGTACTTC.